This T cell receptor beta chain was identified in a study of T-cell memory formation after mild COVID-19. Study-wide findings and caveats: The study found balanced CD4/CD8 in clones contracting day 15 to 85 and a CD4+ lean in later expanders.

A remark on this clonotype: What it binds is not known.

V was shortened by 5 bases and J by 7 bases, with 14 bases between the two germline ends. Germline V CDR1 and CDR2: SGHTA, FQGNSA. The CDR3 has 14 residues. Employing constant-segment primers, 5'RACE generated TCR alpha and TCR beta cDNA libraries bearing sample barcodes and UMIs. TCRdb used MiXCR to reprocess the 5' RACE reads, holding one entry per CDR3 protein. This table holds around 340,000 distinct CDR3 sequences, roughly 15% found once. What was sequenced was PBMCs or a T cell subset sorted from them (not recorded which). This sequence joins TRBV7-2 and TRBJ2-2; D gene uncertain. The TCR sequence derives from a man aged 18 to 29 who had mild COVID-19 (a few samples of this study predate the infection). Cell type and time point are not known. The CDR3 reads CASSKSYWVGELFF. The CDR3 DNA is TGTGCCAGCAGCAAAAGCTATTGGGTCGGGGAGCTGTTTTTT.